These T cell receptor beta chains were read from a single sample in a study of blood T cell repertoires in COVID-19. Sequenced by immunoSEQ multiplex PCR; TCRdb stores in-frame clones only, minus some. The data contain approximately 350,000 clones, approximately 92% of them singletons. The sequencing input was PBMCs or T cells enriched from blood (not recorded which). The receptors originated from a man aged 18 to 35 who had recovered from COVID-19. Each CDR3 is given with its conserved first and last residue. The order of the fields is clone size, D gene, J gene, V gene, CDR3 protein, CDR3 DNA. A D gene is named only where the DNA matches it firmly. Some rows have no size entry. The others give once, few or many, or a class for an expanded clone.

size: .; D: .; J: TRBJ2-7; V: TRBV7-6; CDR3: CASSLETGLRNPYEQYF; DNA: TGTGCCAGCAGCTTAGAAACAGGGCTGAGGAACCCCTACGAGCAGTACTTC
size: .; D: TRBD1; J: TRBJ1-3; V: TRBV6-5; CDR3: CASSYSGGTEGNTIYF; DNA: TGTGCCAGCAGTTACTCTGGTGGGACAGAAGGAAACACCATATATTTT
size: .; D: TRBD2; J: TRBJ2-7; V: TRBV6-5; CDR3: CASSSGLAGSDEQYF; DNA: TGTGCCAGCAGTTCCGGACTAGCGGGGTCCGACGAGCAGTACTTC
size: .; D: .; J: TRBJ1-5; V: TRBV4-1; CDR3: CASSQGGYQPQHF; DNA: TGCGCCAGCAGCCAAGGAGGGTATCAGCCCCAGCATTTT
size: .; D: TRBD1; J: TRBJ2-4; V: TRBV11-3; CDR3: CASSLGGTGIQNIQYF; DNA: TGTGCCAGCAGCTTAGGGGGGACAGGGATCCAAAACATTCAGTACTTC
size: .; D: TRBD1; J: TRBJ2-7; V: TRBV30; CDR3: CAWTPLGTGPLSYEQYF; DNA: TGTGCCTGGACACCCCTCGGGACAGGCCCGTTATCCTACGAGCAGTACTTC
size: .; D: TRBD1; J: TRBJ1-1; V: TRBV18; CDR3: CASSITGGGAGDTEAFF; DNA: TGTGCCAGCTCAATAACCGGAGGGGGCGCAGGGGACACTGAAGCTTTCTTT
size: few; D: .; J: TRBJ2-3; V: TRBV6-4; CDR3: CASSEGSSGTDTQYF; DNA: TGTGCCAGCAGTGAGGGTTCGAGCGGCACAGATACGCAGTATTTT
size: .; D: TRBD1; J: TRBJ1-2; V: TRBV6-2/TRBV6-3; CDR3: CASSTPEQGQYGYTF; DNA: TGTGCCAGCAGTACTCCCGAACAGGGACAGTATGGCTACACCTTC
size: .; D: .; J: TRBJ1-4; V: TRBV29-1; CDR3: CSVGLNNEKLFF; DNA: TGCAGCGTAGGACTGAATAATGAAAAACTGTTTTTT
size: .; D: TRBD2; J: TRBJ2-2; V: TRBV7-8; CDR3: CASSISGGLYTGELFF; DNA: TGTGCCAGCAGCATTAGCGGGGGGCTTTACACCGGGGAGCTGTTTTTT
size: .; D: TRBD1; J: TRBJ2-5; V: TRBV5-1; CDR3: CASSDRAQETQYF; DNA: TGCGCCAGCAGTGACAGGGCACAAGAGACCCAGTACTTC
size: .; D: TRBD1; J: TRBJ1-2; V: TRBV6-5; CDR3: CASSYSIGGDGYTF; DNA: TGTGCCAGCAGTTACTCAATAGGGGGCGATGGCTACACCTTC
size: .; D: .; J: TRBJ1-2; V: TRBV18; CDR3: CASSPPYRRYGYTF; DNA: TGTGCCAGCTCACCACCGTACAGACGCTATGGCTACACCTTC
size: .; D: .; J: TRBJ2-3; V: TRBV5-8; CDR3: CASSPRGPLEGTQYF; DNA: TGTGCCAGCAGCCCCCGCGGCCCTCTGGAAGGAACGCAGTATTTT
size: .; D: TRBD2; J: TRBJ2-3; V: TRBV7-9; CDR3: CASSLSTSGTTDTQYF; DNA: TGTGCCAGCAGCTTATCCACTAGCGGGACCACAGATACGCAGTATTTT
size: .; D: TRBD1; J: TRBJ2-1; V: TRBV5-5; CDR3: CASSLVQGAYNEQFF; DNA: TGTGCCAGCAGCTTGGTTCAGGGGGCCTACAATGAGCAGTTCTTC
size: .; D: .; J: TRBJ1-6; V: TRBV11-2; CDR3: CASSLDGRGYNSPLHF; DNA: TGTGCCAGCAGCTTAGATGGCAGGGGCTATAATTCACCCCTCCACTTT
size: many; D: .; J: TRBJ1-1; V: TRBV19; CDR3: CASSIRGNTGTFF; DNA: TGTGCCAGTAGTATACGGGGGAACACGGGAACTTTCTTT
size: .; D: .; J: TRBJ2-7; V: TRBV30; CDR3: CAWSVQGGPYEQYF; DNA: TGTGCCTGGAGTGTACAAGGCGGGCCCTACGAGCAGTACTTC
size: .; D: .; J: TRBJ2-7; V: TRBV6-1; CDR3: CASSETGYGEQYF; DNA: TGTGCCAGCAGTGAAACAGGGTATGGCGAGCAGTACTTC
size: once; D: TRBD1; J: TRBJ2-2; V: TRBV7-9; CDR3: CASSLEVAAGGTGELFF; DNA: TGTGCCAGCAGCTTAGAGGTCGCGGCAGGGGGCACCGGGGAGCTGTTTTTT
size: .; D: TRBD1; J: TRBJ1-3; V: TRBV4-2; CDR3: CASSQEDRAGNTIYF; DNA: TGTGCCAGCAGCCAGGAGGACAGGGCTGGAAACACCATATATTTT
size: few; D: TRBD1; J: TRBJ1-1; V: TRBV7-2; CDR3: CASSLGRGQRTEAFF; DNA: TGTGCCAGCAGCTTAGGAAGGGGACAGCGGACTGAAGCTTTCTTT
size: .; D: .; J: TRBJ2-1; V: TRBV5-1; CDR3: CASRRDNEQFF; DNA: TGCGCCAGCCGGAGAGACAATGAGCAGTTCTTC
size: few; D: TRBD1; J: TRBJ2-7; V: TRBV29-1; CDR3: CSARQGALSEQYF; DNA: TGCAGCGCTCGACAGGGGGCGCTCAGCGAGCAGTACTTC
size: .; D: .; J: TRBJ2-1; V: TRBV4-1; CDR3: CASSQETTLRPYEQFF; DNA: TGCGCCAGCAGCCAAGAGACGACACTTAGGCCCTATGAGCAGTTCTTC
size: .; D: .; J: TRBJ2-7; V: TRBV6-2/TRBV6-3; CDR3: CASSFGTYNEQYF; DNA: TGTGCCAGCAGTTTCGGGACATACAACGAGCAGTACTTC
size: once; D: .; J: TRBJ2-3; V: TRBV7-2; CDR3: CASSFWGDTDTQYF; DNA: TGTGCCAGCAGCTTTTGGGGGGACACAGATACGCAGTATTTT
size: .; D: .; J: TRBJ1-2; V: TRBV7-2; CDR3: CASSLEAANYGYTF; DNA: TGTGCCAGCAGCTTAGAGGCGGCCAACTATGGCTACACCTTC
size: .; D: TRBD1; J: TRBJ2-1; V: TRBV27; CDR3: CASSRQGWNYNEQFF; DNA: TGTGCCAGCAGCCGACAGGGATGGAACTACAATGAGCAGTTCTTC
size: .; D: TRBD1; J: TRBJ2-1; V: TRBV5-1; CDR3: CASSQGQGTHNEQFF; DNA: TGCGCCAGCAGCCAGGGACAGGGGACCCACAATGAGCAGTTCTTC
size: once; D: .; J: TRBJ1-1; V: TRBV4-1; CDR3: CASSPGRRYTEAFF; DNA: TGCGCCAGCAGCCCAGGGCGTAGATACACTGAAGCTTTCTTT
size: .; D: TRBD1; J: TRBJ1-4; V: TRBV27; CDR3: CASSPLDRGHEKLFF; DNA: TGTGCCAGCAGTCCTCTCGACAGGGGACACGAAAAACTGTTTTTT
size: .; D: TRBD1; J: TRBJ2-1; V: TRBV5-4; CDR3: CASSFPGQGAYNEQFF; DNA: TGTGCCAGCAGCTTCCCGGGACAGGGGGCTTACAATGAGCAGTTCTTC
size: .; D: .; J: TRBJ2-5; V: TRBV3-1/TRBV3-2; CDR3: CASSQDQRVKTQYF; DNA: TGTGCCAGCAGCCAAGATCAACGGGTTAAGACCCAGTACTTC
size: .; D: .; J: TRBJ2-1; V: TRBV27; CDR3: CASSPQAGQQFF; DNA: TGTGCCAGCAGTCCCCAGGCAGGTCAGCAGTTCTTC
size: .; D: .; J: TRBJ2-7; V: TRBV29-1; CDR3: CSVVSGELGEQYF; DNA: TGCAGCGTTGTCTCGGGGGAGCTTGGCGAGCAGTACTTC
size: .; D: TRBD2; J: TRBJ2-5; V: TRBV6-2/TRBV6-3; CDR3: CASSTLGTSGEETQYF; DNA: TGTGCCAGCAGTACCCTTGGGACTAGCGGGGAAGAGACCCAGTACTTC
size: .; D: TRBD1; J: TRBJ2-7; V: TRBV28; CDR3: CASSWGQSFGEQYF; DNA: TGTGCCAGCAGCTGGGGACAGAGTTTCGGCGAGCAGTACTTC
size: once; D: .; J: TRBJ1-1; V: TRBV7-8; CDR3: CASSAGTLNTEAFF; DNA: TGTGCCAGCAGTGCCGGGACACTGAACACTGAAGCTTTCTTT
size: .; D: .; J: TRBJ1-1; V: TRBV30; CDR3: CAWSTQNTEAFF; DNA: TGTGCCTGGTCGACACAGAACACTGAAGCTTTCTTT
size: .; D: .; J: TRBJ1-5; V: TRBV2; CDR3: CASNMAAGQPQHF; DNA: TGTGCCAGCAACATGGCCGCGGGTCAGCCCCAGCATTTT
size: .; D: TRBD1; J: TRBJ1-6; V: TRBV19; CDR3: CASSTGTGRGNSPLHF; DNA: TGTGCCAGTAGTACCGGGACAGGGCGAGGTAATTCACCCCTCCACTTT
size: .; D: .; J: TRBJ2-3; V: TRBV11-2; CDR3: CASRQGGTASTDTQYF; DNA: TGTGCCAGCAGACAAGGGGGGACAGCTAGCACAGATACGCAGTATTTT
size: .; D: .; J: TRBJ1-1; V: TRBV30; CDR3: CAWSDPPRTEAFF; DNA: TGTGCCTGGAGTGACCCCCCGCGGACTGAAGCTTTCTTT
size: .; D: TRBD1; J: TRBJ1-5; V: TRBV28; CDR3: CASSMGQGKQPQHF; DNA: TGTGCCAGCAGCATGGGACAGGGCAAGCAGCCCCAGCATTTT
size: .; D: TRBD1; J: TRBJ1-1; V: TRBV5-8; CDR3: CASSPSTGTGGARSEAFF; DNA: TGTGCCAGCAGCCCCTCAACCGGGACAGGGGGCGCAAGGTCTGAAGCTTTCTTT
size: .; D: .; J: TRBJ1-2; V: TRBV2; CDR3: CASSLQGSGYGYTF; DNA: TGTGCCAGCAGCTTACAGGGTAGCGGGTATGGCTACACCTTC
size: .; D: TRBD2; J: TRBJ2-1; V: TRBV19; CDR3: CASSPGLAGGEQFF; DNA: TGTGCCAGTAGTCCCGGACTAGCGGGAGGCGAGCAGTTCTTC
size: .; D: .; J: TRBJ2-3; V: TRBV18; CDR3: CASSPREETDTQYF; DNA: TGTGCCAGCTCCCCCCGAGAGGAGACAGATACGCAGTATTTT
size: .; D: .; J: TRBJ2-1; V: TRBV7-8; CDR3: CASSLAVDSYNEQFF; DNA: TGTGCCAGCAGCTTAGCGGTGGACAGCTACAATGAGCAGTTCTTC
size: once; D: TRBD1; J: TRBJ1-3; V: TRBV5-1; CDR3: CASRFPGQGTLSGNTIYF; DNA: TGCGCCAGCAGGTTCCCGGGACAGGGGACCCTCTCTGGAAACACCATATATTTT
size: few; D: .; J: TRBJ2-2; V: TRBV5-5; CDR3: CASSLQDSGVSLTGELFF; DNA: TGTGCCAGCAGCCTCCAGGACAGCGGAGTTTCCCTCACCGGGGAGCTGTTTTTT
size: .; D: TRBD1; J: TRBJ2-2; V: TRBV5-1; CDR3: CASSTDRTNTGELFF; DNA: TGCGCCAGCAGCACGGACAGGACGAACACCGGGGAGCTGTTTTTT
size: .; D: .; J: TRBJ1-1; V: TRBV6-2/TRBV6-3; CDR3: CASSYTGNTEAFF; DNA: TGTGCCAGCAGTTATACGGGAAACACTGAAGCTTTCTTT
size: .; D: TRBD1; J: TRBJ2-7; V: TRBV25-1; CDR3: CASSEWDRGFDEQYF; DNA: TGTGCCAGCAGTGAATGGGACAGGGGATTCGACGAGCAGTACTTC
size: .; D: TRBD1; J: TRBJ2-5; V: TRBV29-1; CDR3: CSVIPDRVSQETQYF; DNA: TGCAGCGTAATTCCGGACAGGGTGTCCCAAGAGACCCAGTACTTC
size: .; D: .; J: TRBJ2-1; V: TRBV19; CDR3: CASTPDGGAWNEQFF; DNA: TGTGCCAGTACCCCCGATGGAGGGGCCTGGAATGAGCAGTTCTTC
size: .; D: .; J: TRBJ2-5; V: TRBV7-8; CDR3: CASSFEGVRETQYF; DNA: TGTGCCAGCAGCTTCGAAGGGGTACGAGAGACCCAGTACTTC